Sequencing of this T cell receptor (beta chain) was carried out in a study of cytomegalovirus exposure and HLA in healthy donors. Sequencing used immunoSEQ multiplex PCR; TCRdb keeps in-frame clones, though not all of them. The profile shows some 120,000 clones, roughly 89% of them singletons. General study points: Rarity characterized most TCR sequences, yet some public TCRs appeared in many donors. Reportedly, diagnosis of cytomegalovirus status by the classifier showed high specificity and sensitivity. According to a subsequent analysis, TCR clusters identified in the first cohort showed a tendency to co-occur across the 100 to 150 validation repertoires.

An approximately 130-subject validation cohort, separate from the approximately 610-subject first cohort, supplied the donors. About this clone itself: The target antigen is unknown.

Germline V gene lookup returns CDR1 SGHTA and CDR2 FQGNSA. The ends were cut back, 5 bases at V and 9 bases at J, with 14 bases in the middle. The CDR3 length is 13 residues. The chain carries TRBV7-2 and TRBJ1-5, with D possibly matching TRBD1 (5 bases). This receptor was taken from a woman aged 18-29 years in good health and CMV-seronegative. The sequenced sample consisted of PBMCs. CDR3 amino acids: CASSLDSITPQHF. The DNA of the CDR3 is TGTGCCAGCAGCCTCGACAGCATCACGCCCCAGCATTTT.